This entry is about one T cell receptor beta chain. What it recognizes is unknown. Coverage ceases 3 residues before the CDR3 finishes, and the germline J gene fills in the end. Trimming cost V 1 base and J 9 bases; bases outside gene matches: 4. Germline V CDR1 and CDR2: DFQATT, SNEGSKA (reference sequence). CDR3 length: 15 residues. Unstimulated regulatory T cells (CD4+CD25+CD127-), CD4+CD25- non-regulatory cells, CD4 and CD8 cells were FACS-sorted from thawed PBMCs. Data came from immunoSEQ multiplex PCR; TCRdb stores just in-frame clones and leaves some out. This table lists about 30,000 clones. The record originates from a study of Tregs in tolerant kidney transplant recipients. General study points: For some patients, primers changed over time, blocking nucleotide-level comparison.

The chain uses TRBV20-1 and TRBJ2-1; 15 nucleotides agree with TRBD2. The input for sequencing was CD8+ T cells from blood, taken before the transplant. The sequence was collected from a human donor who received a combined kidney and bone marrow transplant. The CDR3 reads CSARGTSGRVFEQFF. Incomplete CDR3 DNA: TGCAGTGCTAGAGGGACTAGCGGGAGGGTCTTTGAG.